The following is a TCR beta chain sequence with its context. The antigen is not known. Assay used: immunoSEQ multiplex PCR; TCRdb lists only in-frame clones, some missing. The sample lists some 120,000 clones; over 90% were seen once. CDR3 length equals 12 residues. Germline CDR1 is LNHDA and CDR2 is SQIVND (reference sequence). The germline V and J ends were trimmed by 8 bases and 0 bases, with 7 bases remaining between them. These data are taken from a study of T cell responses to AZD1222 COVID-19 vaccine. Study-level points and caveats: Along spike, vaccine-associated CD4 TCRs were found throughout, with dominance at 160-218 and 743-854.

The chain links TRBV19 to TRBJ1-2, with unresolved D. This TCR came from an adult in good health. This specimen was peripheral blood, taken on day 0 of AZD1222 vaccination. CDR3 sequence reads: CASSRSNYGYTF. In DNA, the CDR3 is TGTGCCAGTTCTCGATCTAACTATGGCTACACCTTC. The entire variable domain, with the rest obtained from reference TRBV19 and TRBJ1-2, is as follows: DGGITQSPKYLFRKEGQNVTLSCEQNLNHDAMYWYRQDPGQGLRLIYYSQIVNDFQKGDIAEGYSVSREKKESFPLTVTSAQKNPTAFYLCASSRSNYGYTFGSGTRLTVV.